This is a list of T cell receptor beta chains from one sample in a study of blood T cell repertoires in COVID-19. Data came from immunoSEQ multiplex PCR; TCRdb stores just in-frame clones and leaves some out. Of around 270,000 clones detected, around nine tenths appear once; the ten largest clones hold under 2.5%. Sequencing was carried out using peripheral blood. The source is a man under 40 with active or convalescent COVID-19. CDR3s include the opening cysteine and the closing phenylalanine or tryptophan.

TRBV5-4	CASSLPSVRVGEQFF
TRBV3-1/TRBV3-2	CASSPRETSTDTQYF
TRBV6-1	CASVGHPKDPRGYTF
TRBV3-1/TRBV3-2	CASSQAPPFTSGHNEQFF
TRBV19	CASSIGGTAGETQYF
TRBV6-5	CASSSTLAGGEAFF
TRBV19	CASSIRGLAGGPPETQYF
TRBV30	CAWSGGGLTEAFF
TRBV19	CASSTGNYQETQYF
TRBV4-1	CASSQETSGDTDTQYF
TRBV27	CASSLNPGTGATDTQYF
TRBV6-1	CASSEAGTGSLKTQYF
TRBV18	CASSPKQTGGSGNTIYF
TRBV19	CASSIVGRGTEAFF
TRBV6-6	CASRAGQGEKLFF
TRBV2	CASIVAGSGAQYF
TRBV18	CASPPGGASYNEQFF
TRBV9	CASSSERGSEQYF
TRBV7-8	CASSLRPGIHEQYF
TRBV6-2/TRBV6-3	CASSYGPSYEQYF
TRBV27	CASSLYRGASGYNEQFF
TRBV7-2	CASSLVTGEETQYF
TRBV15	CATSREWDTGTDTQYF
TRBV5-4	CASSPPSGFNEQFF
TRBV7-9	CASSFGSNEQYF
TRBV9	CASSVDIGTQETQYF
TRBV10-2	CASSESWAARGGRNEQFF
TRBV9	CASSVVQGNTEAFF
TRBV3-1/TRBV3-2	CASRLNGGAGNTIYF
TRBV23-1	CASSGTGTGVWGELFF
TRBV6-2/TRBV6-3	CASSYAVLAGTGDQETQYF
TRBV5-1	CASSSGLAGQETQYF
TRBV6-5	CASSYSTSGKYGYTF
TRBV10-1	CASRDSYNSPLHF
TRBV7-9	CASRPQGGAGNTIYF
TRBV7-2	CASSFPGQGNYGYTF
TRBV19	CASSKRDRKNTEAFF
TRBV6-1	CASSEAGGGQPQHF
TRBV11-2	CASSTGRISYNEQFF
TRBV16	CASSRRGQGHGYTF
TRBV6-5	CASRFSGGSYNEQFF
TRBV7-9	CASSREALNTEAFF
TRBV9	CASSAGQANYGYTF
TRBV19	CASTTSGQVGETQYF
TRBV20-1	CSASGGELYEQYF
TRBV4-1	CASSRDRTYNEQFF
TRBV6-6	CASQWLGGGTEAFF
TRBV25-1	CASSEPHGGGNEQFF
TRBV7-8	CASSLSGGGSGNTIYF
TRBV3-1/TRBV3-2	CASSQDYSPSGNTIYF
TRBV3-1/TRBV3-2	CASSLQGSTGELFF